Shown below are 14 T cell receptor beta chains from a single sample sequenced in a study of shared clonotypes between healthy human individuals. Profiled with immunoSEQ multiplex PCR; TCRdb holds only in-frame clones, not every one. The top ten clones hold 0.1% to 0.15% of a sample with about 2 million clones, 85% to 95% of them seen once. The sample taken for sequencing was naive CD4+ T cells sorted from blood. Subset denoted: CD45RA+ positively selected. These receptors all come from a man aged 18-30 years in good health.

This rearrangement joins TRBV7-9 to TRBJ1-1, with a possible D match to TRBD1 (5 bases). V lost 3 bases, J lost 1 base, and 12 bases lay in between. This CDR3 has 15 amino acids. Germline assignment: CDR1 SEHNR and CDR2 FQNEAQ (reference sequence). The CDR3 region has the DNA TGTGCCAGCAGCTTGAGCCTTACAGGGAACACTGAAGCTTTCTTT. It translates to CASSLSLTGNTEAFF.

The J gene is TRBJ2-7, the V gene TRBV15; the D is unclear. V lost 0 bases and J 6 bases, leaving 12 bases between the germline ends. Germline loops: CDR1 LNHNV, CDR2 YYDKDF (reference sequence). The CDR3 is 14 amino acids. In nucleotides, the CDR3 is TGTGCCACCAGCAGAGATCTGGGTAGTAGCGAGCAGTACTTC. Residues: CATSRDLGSSEQYF.

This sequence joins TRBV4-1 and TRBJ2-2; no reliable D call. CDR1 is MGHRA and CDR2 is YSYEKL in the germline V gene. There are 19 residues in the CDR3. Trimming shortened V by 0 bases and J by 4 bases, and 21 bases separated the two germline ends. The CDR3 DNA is TGCGCCAGCAGCCAAGATCGCAACGCCGTAGATGTGGGCACCGGGGAGCTGTTTTTT. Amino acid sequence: CASSQDRNAVDVGTGELFF.

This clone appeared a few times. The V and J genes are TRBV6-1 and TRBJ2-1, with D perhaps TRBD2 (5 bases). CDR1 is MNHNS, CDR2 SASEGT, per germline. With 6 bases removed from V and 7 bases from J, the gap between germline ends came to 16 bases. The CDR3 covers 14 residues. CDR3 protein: CASRRESFGNEQFF. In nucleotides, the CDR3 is TGTGCCAGCAGGAGGGAATCCTTTGGGAATGAGCAGTTCTTC.

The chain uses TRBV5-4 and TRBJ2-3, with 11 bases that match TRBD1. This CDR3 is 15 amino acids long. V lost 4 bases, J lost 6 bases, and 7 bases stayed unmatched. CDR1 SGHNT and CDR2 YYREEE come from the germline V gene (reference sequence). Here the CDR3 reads CASSLGQGASDTQYF. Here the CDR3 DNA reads TGTGCCAGCAGCCTTGGACAGGGGGCAAGTGATACGCAGTATTTT. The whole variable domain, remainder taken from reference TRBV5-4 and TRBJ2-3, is ETGVTQSPTHLIKTRGQQVTLRCSSQSGHNTVSWYQQALGQGPQFIFQYYREEENGRGNFPPRFSGLQFPNYSSELNVNALELDDSALYLCASSLGQGASDTQYFGPGTRLTVL.

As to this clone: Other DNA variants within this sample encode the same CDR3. The CDR3, as DNA: TGCAGCGTACGTCGGGGGGACTATGGCTACACCTTC. This translates into CSVRRGDYGYTF. The rearrangement uses TRBV29-1 and TRBJ1-2; D is perhaps TRBD1 (5 bases). This CDR3 has 12 amino acids. V lost 6 bases, J lost 3 bases, and 11 bases lay in between. CDR1 and CDR2 from the germline V gene are SQVTM and ANQGSEA.

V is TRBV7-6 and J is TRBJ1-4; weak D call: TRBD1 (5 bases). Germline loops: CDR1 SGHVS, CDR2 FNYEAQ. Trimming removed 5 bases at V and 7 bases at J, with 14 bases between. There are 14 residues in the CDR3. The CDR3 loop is CASSLGQGPEKLFF. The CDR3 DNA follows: TGTGCCAGCAGCCTCGGGCAGGGTCCTGAAAAACTGTTTTTT.

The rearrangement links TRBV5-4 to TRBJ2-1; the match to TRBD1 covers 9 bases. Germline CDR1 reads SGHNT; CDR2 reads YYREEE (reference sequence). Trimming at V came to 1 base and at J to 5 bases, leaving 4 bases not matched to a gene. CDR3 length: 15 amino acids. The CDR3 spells CASSLPGQGNNEQFF. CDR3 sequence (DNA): TGTGCCAGCAGCTTGCCGGGACAGGGAAACAATGAGCAGTTCTTC.

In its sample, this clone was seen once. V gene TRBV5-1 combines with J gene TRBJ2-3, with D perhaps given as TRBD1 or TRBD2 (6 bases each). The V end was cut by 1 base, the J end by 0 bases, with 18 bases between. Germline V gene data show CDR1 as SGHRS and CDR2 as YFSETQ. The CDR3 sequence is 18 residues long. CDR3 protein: CASSLSVIGGQSTDTQYF. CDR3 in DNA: TGCGCCAGCAGCTTGAGTGTAATCGGGGGCCAAAGCACAGATACGCAGTATTTT.

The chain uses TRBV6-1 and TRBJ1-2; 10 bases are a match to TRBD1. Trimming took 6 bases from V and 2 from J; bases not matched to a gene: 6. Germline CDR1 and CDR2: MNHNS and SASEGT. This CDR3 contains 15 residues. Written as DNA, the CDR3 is TGTGCCAGCAGCCGAGGACAGGGGGTGAACTATGGCTACACCTTC. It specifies CASSRGQGVNYGYTF.

The CDR3, as DNA: TGTGCCAGCTCACCGACAGGGAGCGAGACCCAGTACTTC. As protein: CASSPTGSETQYF. This chain uses TRBV18 with TRBJ2-5, with TRBD1 matching over 7 bases. Germline V lookup: CDR1 KGHSH, CDR2 LQKENI. This CDR3 spans 13 amino acids. After removal of 3 bases from V and 5 bases from J, the junction contained 3 bases not matched to a gene.

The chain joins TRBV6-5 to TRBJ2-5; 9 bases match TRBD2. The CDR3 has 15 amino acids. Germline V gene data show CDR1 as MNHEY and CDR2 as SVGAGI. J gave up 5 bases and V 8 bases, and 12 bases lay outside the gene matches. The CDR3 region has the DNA TGTGCCAGCGGTCACCTTAGCGGGGGACGTGAGACCCAGTACTTC. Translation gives CASGHLSGGRETQYF.

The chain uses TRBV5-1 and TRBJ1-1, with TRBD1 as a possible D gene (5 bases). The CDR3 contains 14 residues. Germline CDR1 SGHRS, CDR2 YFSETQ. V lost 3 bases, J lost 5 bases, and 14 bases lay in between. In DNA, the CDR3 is TGCGCCAGCAGCTGGGACCTCACGGGGACTGAAGCTTTCTTT. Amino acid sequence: CASSWDLTGTEAFF.

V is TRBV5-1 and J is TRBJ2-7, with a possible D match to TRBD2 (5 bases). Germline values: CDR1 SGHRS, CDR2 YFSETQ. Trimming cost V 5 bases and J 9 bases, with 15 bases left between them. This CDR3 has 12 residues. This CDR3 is CASRAVAWAQYF. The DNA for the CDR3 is TGCGCCAGCAGGGCCGTAGCGTGGGCGCAGTACTTC.